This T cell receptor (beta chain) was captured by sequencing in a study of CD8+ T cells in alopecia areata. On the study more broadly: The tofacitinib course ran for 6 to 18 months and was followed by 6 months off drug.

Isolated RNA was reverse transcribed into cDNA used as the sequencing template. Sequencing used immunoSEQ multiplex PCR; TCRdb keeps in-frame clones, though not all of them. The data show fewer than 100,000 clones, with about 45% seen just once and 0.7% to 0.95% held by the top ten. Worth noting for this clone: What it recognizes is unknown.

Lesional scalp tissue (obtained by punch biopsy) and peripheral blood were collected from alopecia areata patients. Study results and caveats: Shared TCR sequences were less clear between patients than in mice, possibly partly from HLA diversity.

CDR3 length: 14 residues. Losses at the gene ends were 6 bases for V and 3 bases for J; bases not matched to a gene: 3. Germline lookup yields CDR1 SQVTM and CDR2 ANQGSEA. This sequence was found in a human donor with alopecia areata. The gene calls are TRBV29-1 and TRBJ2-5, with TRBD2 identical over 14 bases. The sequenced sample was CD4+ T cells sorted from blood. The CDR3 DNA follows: TGCAGCGTCGGGACTAGCGGGAGAGAAGAGACCCAGTACTTC. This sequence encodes CSVGTSGREETQYF.